A single sample is the source of the 8 T cell receptor beta chains below, sequenced in a study of untreated major depressive disorder. General study results and limits: CD4+ T cells from depressed patients used TRBV05-01 (Vbeta 5.1) more often than controls.

Clones were read by immunoSEQ multiplex PCR, and TCRdb kept only the in-frame ones, dropping some. The data show under 15,000 clones, about nine tenths seen once. Their specific antigens are unknown. Material: CD4+ T cells from PBMCs. The source of these receptors is a woman aged 25 to 45 with major depressive disorder.

The J gene is TRBJ2-1, the V gene TRBV7-2; 8 bases align to TRBD1. The germline V gene encodes CDR1 SGHTA and CDR2 FQGNSA. Germline trimming cut 5 bases from V and 5 bases from J; bases unmatched to any gene: 8. The CDR3 totals 15 residues. CDR3 sequence: CASSNRQGRNNEQFF. The CDR3 region has the DNA TGTGCCAGCAGCAACAGACAGGGGAGAAACAATGAGCAGTTCTTC.

The rearrangement joins TRBV5-8 to TRBJ1-4; no firm D call. The CDR3 spans 12 residues. Between the trimmed V and J ends, which lost 5 bases and 13 bases, there was a span of 15 bases. Per germline, CDR1 SGHTS and CDR2 YDEGEE. For the CDR3, the DNA is TGTGCCAGCAGTAACCGGGGTTTGGGACTGTTTTTT. Translation gives CASSNRGLGLFF.

The rearrangement links TRBV14 to TRBJ2-2; a possible D gene is TRBD2 (5 bases). Germline V gene sequence: CDR1 SGHDN, CDR2 FVKESK. With 4 bases removed from V and 7 bases from J, the gap between germline ends came to 13 bases. This CDR3 is built from 14 residues. CDR3 in DNA: TGTGCCAGCAGCCCACTAACCGGGATCGGGGAGCTGTTTTTT. This translates into CASSPLTGIGELFF.

V gene TRBV11-3 combines with J gene TRBJ2-2, with 7 bases fitting TRBD1. The V gene's germline CDR1 is SGHNT and CDR2 YENEEA. The CDR3 contains 15 residues. V lost 2 bases to trimming and J lost 6 bases; unmatched junction nucleotides: 6. The chain's CDR3 is CASSLTGARAGELFF. The CDR3 nucleotides read TGTGCCAGCAGCTTAACAGGGGCACGCGCCGGGGAGCTGTTTTTT.

V and J are TRBV10-3 and TRBJ2-7; D ambiguous. Trimming shortened V by 4 bases and J by 0 bases, and 4 bases separated the two germline ends. The germline V gene has CDR1 ENHRY and CDR2 SYGVKD. The CDR3 spans 12 residues. The DNA for the CDR3 is TGTGCCATCAGTGGAAACTCCTACGAGCAGTACTTC. It codes for CAISGNSYEQYF.

The chain is built from TRBV11-2 and TRBJ1-2; D is undetermined. Trimming removed 6 bases from V and 4 bases from J, with 9 bases in between. This CDR3 is built from 12 residues. The germline CDR1 and CDR2 sequences are SGHAT and FQNNGV. CDR3: CASRSWSYGYTF. For the CDR3, the DNA is TGTGCCAGCAGGTCGTGGTCCTATGGCTACACCTTC.

The chain is built from TRBV18 and TRBJ1-2; tentatively, D is TRBD1 (6 bases). CDR3 size: 15 residues. V was clipped by 0 bases and J by 0 bases, with 8 bases between them. In germline, CDR1 is KGHSH, CDR2 LQKENI. The CDR3 reads CASSPPAGANYGYTF. CDR3 nucleotide sequence: TGTGCCAGCTCACCACCGGCAGGGGCTAACTATGGCTACACCTTC.

V gene TRBV10-3 combines with J gene TRBJ2-1; 8 bases agree with TRBD2. Unmatched junction bases numbered 15, after V lost 10 bases and J lost 7 bases. The CDR3 has 15 residues. Germline-derived CDR1 and CDR2 are ENHRY and SYGVKD. In nucleotides, the CDR3 is TGTGCCACCGGGAGGGGGGACTCGAAGGGGAATGAGCAGTTCTTC. It codes for CATGRGDSKGNEQFF.